This T cell receptor (beta chain) was identified during a study of blood T cells in healthy people across ages. Through a sample-barcoded 5' primer and a J-beta primer mix, a second PCR was run for 7 to 11 cycles. One entry per CDR3 protein results from TCRdb running MiXCR on the 5' RACE reads. Of under 1,100,000 distinct CDR3 sequences in the sample, under 30% were seen once. Comments on this clonotype: Its antigen is undetermined.

Points from the study as a whole: As age increased, TCR beta diversity per million T cells fell in a roughly linear fashion.

The CDR3 length is 16 residues. Germline lookup yields CDR1 MNHEY and CDR2 SVGEGT. These data were likewise used in another study, on T cells of mothers and their children. As that report states: All RNA that had been extracted was used for cDNA synthesis at around 1.4 ug per 15 ul. Overlap ran slightly, non-significantly higher for related than unrelated mother-child pairs.

The sample comprised blood. The source is a girl aged 2 to 9 in good health. The chain joins TRBV6-2 or TRBV6-3 to TRBJ2-5; 7 bases line up with TRBD1. Near its end, the DNA agrees better with TRBJ2-7, so the J call may be wrong. The CDR3 coding sequence is TGTGCCAGCAGTTACTCGGGGACAGTAACAGTCTACGAGCAGTACTTC. This encodes CASSYSGTVTVYEQYF.